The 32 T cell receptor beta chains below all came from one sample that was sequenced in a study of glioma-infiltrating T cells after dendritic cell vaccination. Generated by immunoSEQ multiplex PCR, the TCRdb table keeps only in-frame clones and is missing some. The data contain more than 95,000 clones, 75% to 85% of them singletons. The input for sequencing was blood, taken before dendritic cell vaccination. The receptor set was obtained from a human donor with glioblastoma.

Here the CDR3 reads CASSQVPGTEAFF. CDR3 nucleotides: TGTGCCAGCAGCCAAGTACCAGGGACTGAAGCTTTCTTT. The V and J genes are TRBV4-2 and TRBJ1-1, with D possibly being TRBD1 (5 bases). There are 13 residues in the CDR3. Germline CDR1 is LGHNA and CDR2 is YNFKEQ. V was pared by 1 base and J by 5 bases, with 8 bases between.

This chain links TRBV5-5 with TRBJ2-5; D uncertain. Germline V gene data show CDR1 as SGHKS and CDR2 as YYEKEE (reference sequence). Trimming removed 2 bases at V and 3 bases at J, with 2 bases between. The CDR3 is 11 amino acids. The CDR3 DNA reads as TGTGCCAGCAGCTTCAAAGAGACCCAGTACTTC. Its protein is CASSFKETQYF.

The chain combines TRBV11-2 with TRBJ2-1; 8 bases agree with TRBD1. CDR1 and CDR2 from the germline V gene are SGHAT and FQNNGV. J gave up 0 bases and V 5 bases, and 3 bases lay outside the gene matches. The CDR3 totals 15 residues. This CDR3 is CASSTTGGSYNEQFF. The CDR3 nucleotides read TGTGCCAGCAGCACAACAGGGGGCTCCTACAATGAGCAGTTCTTC.

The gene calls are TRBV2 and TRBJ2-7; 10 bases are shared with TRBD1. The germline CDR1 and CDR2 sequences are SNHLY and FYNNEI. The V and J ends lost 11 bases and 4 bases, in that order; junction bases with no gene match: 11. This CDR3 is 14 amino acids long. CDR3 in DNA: TGTGCCGGGATTGGACAGGGGGGCGGGTACGAGCAGTACTTC. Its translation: CAGIGQGGGYEQYF. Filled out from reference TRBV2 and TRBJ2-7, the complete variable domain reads EPEVTQTPSHQVTQMGQEVILRCVPISNHLYFYWYRQILGQKVEFLVSFYNNEISEKSEIFDDQFSVERPDGSNFTLKIRSTKLEDSAMYFCAGIGQGGGYEQYFGPGTRLTVT.

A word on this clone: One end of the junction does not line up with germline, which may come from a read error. CDR3 coding DNA: TGTGCTAGCAGCCTAAACAGGGGCGGTAGCACCGGGGAGCTGTTTTTT. Translation gives CASSLNRGGSTGELFF. The chain combines TRBV7-7 with TRBJ2-2; 7 bases map to TRBD1. CDR3 size: 16 residues. Germline CDR1 and CDR2: SSHAT and FNYEAQ (reference sequence).

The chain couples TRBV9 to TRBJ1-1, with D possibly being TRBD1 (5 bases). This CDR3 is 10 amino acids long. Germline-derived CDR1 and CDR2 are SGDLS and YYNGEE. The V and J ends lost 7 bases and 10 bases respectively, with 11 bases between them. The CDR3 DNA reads TGTGCCAGCGGGGGGACGCGAGCTTTCTTT. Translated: CASGGTRAFF.

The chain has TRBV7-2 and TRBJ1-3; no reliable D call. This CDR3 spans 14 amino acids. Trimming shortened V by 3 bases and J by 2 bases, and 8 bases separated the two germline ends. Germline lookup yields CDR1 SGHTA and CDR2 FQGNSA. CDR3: CASSLGSPGNTIYF. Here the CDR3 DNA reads TGTGCCAGCAGCTTGGGCAGCCCTGGAAACACCATATATTTT. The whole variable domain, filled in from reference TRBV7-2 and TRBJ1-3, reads GAGVSQSPSNKVTEKGKDVELRCDPISGHTALYWYRQSLGQGLEFLIYFQGNSAPDKSGLPSDRFSAERTGGSVSTLTIQRTQQEDSAVYLCASSLGSPGNTIYFGEGSWLTVV.

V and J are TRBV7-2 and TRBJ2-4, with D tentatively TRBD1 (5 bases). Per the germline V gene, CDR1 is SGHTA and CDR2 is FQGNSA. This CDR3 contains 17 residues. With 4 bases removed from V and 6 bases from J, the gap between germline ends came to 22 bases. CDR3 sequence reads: CASSSLRVGRDGNIQYF. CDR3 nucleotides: TGTGCCAGCAGCTCCCTCAGGGTGGGTCGTGATGGAAACATTCAGTACTTC.

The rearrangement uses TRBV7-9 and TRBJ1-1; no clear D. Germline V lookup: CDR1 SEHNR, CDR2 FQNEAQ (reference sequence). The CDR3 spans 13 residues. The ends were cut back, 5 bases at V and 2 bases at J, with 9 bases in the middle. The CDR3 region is CASSREANTEAFF. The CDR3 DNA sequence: TGTGCCAGCAGCCGGGAGGCCAACACTGAAGCTTTCTTT. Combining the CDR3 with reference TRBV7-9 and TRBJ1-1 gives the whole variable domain DTGVSQNPRHKITKRGQNVTFRCDPISEHNRLYWYRQTLGQGPEFLTYFQNEAQLEKSRLLSDRFSAERPKGSFSTLEIQRTEQGDSAMYLCASSREANTEAFFGQGTRLTVV.

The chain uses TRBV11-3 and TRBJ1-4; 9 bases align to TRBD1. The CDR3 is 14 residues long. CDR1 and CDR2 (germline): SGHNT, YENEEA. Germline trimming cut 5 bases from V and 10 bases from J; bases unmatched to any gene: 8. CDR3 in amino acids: CASSPPTGGGKLFF. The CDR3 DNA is TGTGCCAGCAGCCCCCCGACAGGGGGAGGAAAACTGTTTTTT.

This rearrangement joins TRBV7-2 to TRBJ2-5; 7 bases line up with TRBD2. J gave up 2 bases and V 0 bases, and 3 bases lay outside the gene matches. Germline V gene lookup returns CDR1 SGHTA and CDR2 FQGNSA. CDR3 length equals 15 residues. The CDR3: CASSLAGGTQETQYF. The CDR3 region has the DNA TGTGCCAGCAGCTTAGCCGGGGGGACTCAAGAGACCCAGTACTTC.

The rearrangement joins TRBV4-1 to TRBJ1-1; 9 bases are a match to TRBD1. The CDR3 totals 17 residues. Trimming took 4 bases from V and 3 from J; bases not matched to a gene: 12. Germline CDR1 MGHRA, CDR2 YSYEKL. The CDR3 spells CASSPRGQGLGDTEAFF. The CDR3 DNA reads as TGCGCCAGCAGCCCTAGGGGACAGGGACTTGGGGACACTGAAGCTTTCTTT.

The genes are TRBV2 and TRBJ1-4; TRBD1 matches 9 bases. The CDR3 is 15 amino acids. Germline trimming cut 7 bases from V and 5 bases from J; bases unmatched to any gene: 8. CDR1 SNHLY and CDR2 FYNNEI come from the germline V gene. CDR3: CASISDRGQNEKLFF. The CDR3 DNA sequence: TGTGCCAGCATCTCGGACAGGGGACAAAATGAAAAACTGTTTTTT. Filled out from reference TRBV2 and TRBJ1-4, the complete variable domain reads EPEVTQTPSHQVTQMGQEVILRCVPISNHLYFYWYRQILGQKVEFLVSFYNNEISEKSEIFDDQFSVERPDGSNFTLKIRSTKLEDSAMYFCASISDRGQNEKLFFGSGTQLSVL.

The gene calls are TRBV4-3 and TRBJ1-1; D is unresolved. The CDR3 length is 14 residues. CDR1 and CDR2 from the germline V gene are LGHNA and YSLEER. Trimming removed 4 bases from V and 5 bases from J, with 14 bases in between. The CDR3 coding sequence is TGCGCCAGCAGCCTAAATGCGGTGAGGACTGAAGCTTTCTTT. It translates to CASSLNAVRTEAFF.

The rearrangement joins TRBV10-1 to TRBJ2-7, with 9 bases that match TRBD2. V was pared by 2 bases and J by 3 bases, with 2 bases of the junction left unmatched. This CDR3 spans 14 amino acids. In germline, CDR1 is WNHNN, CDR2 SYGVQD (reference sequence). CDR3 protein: CASSEGTSYYEQYF. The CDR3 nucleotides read TGCGCCAGCAGTGAGGGGACTAGCTACTACGAGCAGTACTTC.

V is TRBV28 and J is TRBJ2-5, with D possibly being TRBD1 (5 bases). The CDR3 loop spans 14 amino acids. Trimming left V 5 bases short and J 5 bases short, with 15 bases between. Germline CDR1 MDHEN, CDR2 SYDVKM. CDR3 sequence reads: CASSVSLGAETQYF. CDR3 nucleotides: TGTGCCAGCAGTGTTTCACTTGGGGCCGAGACCCAGTACTTC.

In nucleotides, the CDR3 is TGTGCCAGCGGGCCCGGGACTAGGCAGTTCTTC. This translates into CASGPGTRQFF. The chain has TRBV9 and TRBJ2-1, with 8 positions matching TRBD2. The CDR3 loop spans 11 amino acids. The junction had 6 bases not matched to a gene; V was cut back by 7 bases and J by 12 bases. CDR1 SGDLS and CDR2 YYNGEE come from the germline V gene. The full variable domain, rest sourced from reference TRBV9 and TRBJ2-1, is DSGVTQTPKHLITATGQRVTLRCSPRSGDLSVYWYQQSLDQGLQFLIQYYNGEERAKGNILERFSAQQFPDLHSELNLSSLELGDSALYFCASGPGTRQFFGPGTRLTVL.

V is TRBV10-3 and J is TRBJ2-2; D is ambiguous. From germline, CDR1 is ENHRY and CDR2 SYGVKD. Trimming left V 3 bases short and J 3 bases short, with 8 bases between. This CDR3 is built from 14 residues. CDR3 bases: TGTGCCATCAGTGAAAGTGAGGACACCGGGGAGCTGTTTTTT. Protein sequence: CAISESEDTGELFF.

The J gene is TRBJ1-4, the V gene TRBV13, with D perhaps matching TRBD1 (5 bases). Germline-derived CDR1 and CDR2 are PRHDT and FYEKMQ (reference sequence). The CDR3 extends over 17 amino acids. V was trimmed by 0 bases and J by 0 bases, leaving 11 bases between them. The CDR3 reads CASSLGATGTTNEKLFF. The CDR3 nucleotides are TGTGCCAGCAGCTTAGGTGCCACAGGTACAACTAATGAAAAACTGTTTTTT. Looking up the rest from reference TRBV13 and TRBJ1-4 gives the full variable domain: AAGVIQSPRHLIKEKRETATLKCYPIPRHDTVYWYQQGPGQDPQFLISFYEKMQSDKGSIPDRFSAQQFSDYHSELNMSSLELGDSALYFCASSLGATGTTNEKLFFGSGTQLSVL.

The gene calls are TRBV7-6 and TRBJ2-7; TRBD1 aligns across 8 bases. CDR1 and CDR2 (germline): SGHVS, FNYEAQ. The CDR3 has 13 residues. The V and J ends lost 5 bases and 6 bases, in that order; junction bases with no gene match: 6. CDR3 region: CASSPGGLREQYF. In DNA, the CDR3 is TGTGCCAGCAGCCCAGGGGGCTTACGCGAGCAGTACTTC.

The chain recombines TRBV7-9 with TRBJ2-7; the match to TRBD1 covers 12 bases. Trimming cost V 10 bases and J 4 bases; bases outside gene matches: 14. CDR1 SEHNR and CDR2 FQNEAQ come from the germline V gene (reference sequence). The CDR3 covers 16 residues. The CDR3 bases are TGTGCCATATTGGTATCCGGGACAGGGGGCAGGTACGAGCAGTACTTC. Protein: CAILVSGTGGRYEQYF.

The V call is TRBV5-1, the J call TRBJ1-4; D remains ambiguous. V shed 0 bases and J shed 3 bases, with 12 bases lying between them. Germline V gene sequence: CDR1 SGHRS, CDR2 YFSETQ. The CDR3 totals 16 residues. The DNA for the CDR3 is TGCGCCAGCAGCTTGGTCGGGTTTGCAGCTAATGAAAAACTGTTTTTT. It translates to CASSLVGFAANEKLFF.

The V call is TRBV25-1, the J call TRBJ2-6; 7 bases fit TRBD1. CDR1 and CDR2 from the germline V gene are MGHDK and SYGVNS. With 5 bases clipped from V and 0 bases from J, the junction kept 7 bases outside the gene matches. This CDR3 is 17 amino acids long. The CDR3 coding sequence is TGTGCCAGCAGTCAGGGACAGTGGGCCTCTGGGGCCAACGTCCTGACTTTC. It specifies CASSQGQWASGANVLTF.

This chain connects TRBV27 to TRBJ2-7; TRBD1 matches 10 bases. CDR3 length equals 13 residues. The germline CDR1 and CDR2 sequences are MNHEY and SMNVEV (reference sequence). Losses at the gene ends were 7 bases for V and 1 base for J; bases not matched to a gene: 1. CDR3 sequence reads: CASTGQGSYEQYF. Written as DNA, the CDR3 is TGTGCCAGCACGGGACAGGGGTCCTACGAGCAGTACTTC.

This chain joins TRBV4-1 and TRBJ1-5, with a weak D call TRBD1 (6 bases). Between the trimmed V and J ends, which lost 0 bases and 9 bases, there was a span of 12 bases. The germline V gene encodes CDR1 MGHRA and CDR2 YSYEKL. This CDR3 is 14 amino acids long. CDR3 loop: CASSQDQRGGPQHF. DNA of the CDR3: TGCGCCAGCAGCCAAGATCAGCGAGGGGGGCCCCAGCATTTT.

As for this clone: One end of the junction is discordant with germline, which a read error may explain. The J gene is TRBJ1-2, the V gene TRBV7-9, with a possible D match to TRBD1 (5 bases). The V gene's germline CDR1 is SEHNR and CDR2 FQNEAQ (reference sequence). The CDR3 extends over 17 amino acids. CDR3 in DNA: TGTGCCAGCGGCTTAATCCCCGGCAGGGATAGGCACTATGGCTACACCTTC. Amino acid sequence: CASGLIPGRDRHYGYTF. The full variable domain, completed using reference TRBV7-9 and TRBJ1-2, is DTGVSQNPRHKITKRGQNVTFRCDPISEHNRLYWYRQTLGQGPEFLTYFQNEAQLEKSRLLSDRFSAERPKGSFSTLEIQRTEQGDSAMYLCASGLIPGRDRHYGYTFGSGTRLTVV.

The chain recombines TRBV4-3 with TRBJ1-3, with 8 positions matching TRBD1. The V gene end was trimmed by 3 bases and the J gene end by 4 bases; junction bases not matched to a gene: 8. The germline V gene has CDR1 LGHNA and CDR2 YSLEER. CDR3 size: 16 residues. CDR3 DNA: TGCGCCAGCAGCCAGGAAGCAGGGGGCAGGGGAAACACCATATATTTT. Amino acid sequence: CASSQEAGGRGNTIYF.

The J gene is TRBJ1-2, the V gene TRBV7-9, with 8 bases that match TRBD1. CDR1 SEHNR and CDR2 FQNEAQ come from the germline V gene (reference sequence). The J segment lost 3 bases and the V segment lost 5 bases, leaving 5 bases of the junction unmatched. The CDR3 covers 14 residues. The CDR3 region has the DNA TGTGCCAGCAGCCGGACAGGGAGAGACTATGGCTACACCTTC. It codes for CASSRTGRDYGYTF.

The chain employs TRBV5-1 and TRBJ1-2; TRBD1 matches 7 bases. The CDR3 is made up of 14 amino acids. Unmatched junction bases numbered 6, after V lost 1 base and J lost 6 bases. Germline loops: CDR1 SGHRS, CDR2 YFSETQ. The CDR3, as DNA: TGCGCCAGCAGCTTGTTGGCAGGGGGAGATGGCTACACCTTC. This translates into CASSLLAGGDGYTF.

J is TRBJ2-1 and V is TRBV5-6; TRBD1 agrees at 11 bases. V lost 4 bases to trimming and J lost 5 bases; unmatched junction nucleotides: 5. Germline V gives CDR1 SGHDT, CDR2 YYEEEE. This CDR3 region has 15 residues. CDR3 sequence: CASSRTGGQNNEQFF. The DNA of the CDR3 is TGTGCCAGCAGCAGGACAGGGGGCCAGAACAATGAGCAGTTCTTC.

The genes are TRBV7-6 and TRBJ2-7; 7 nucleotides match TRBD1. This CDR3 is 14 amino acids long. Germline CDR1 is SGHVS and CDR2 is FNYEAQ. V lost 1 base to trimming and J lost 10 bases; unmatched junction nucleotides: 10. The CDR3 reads CASSLDTRDRSQYF. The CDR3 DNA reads TGTGCCAGCAGCTTAGACACTCGGGACAGATCACAGTACTTC.

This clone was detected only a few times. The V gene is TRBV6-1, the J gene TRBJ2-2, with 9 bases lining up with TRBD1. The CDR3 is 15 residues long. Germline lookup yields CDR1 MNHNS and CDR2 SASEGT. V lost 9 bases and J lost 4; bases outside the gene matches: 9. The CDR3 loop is CASHRDRAVTGELFF. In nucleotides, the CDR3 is TGTGCCAGTCACCGGGACAGGGCGGTCACCGGGGAGCTGTTTTTT.